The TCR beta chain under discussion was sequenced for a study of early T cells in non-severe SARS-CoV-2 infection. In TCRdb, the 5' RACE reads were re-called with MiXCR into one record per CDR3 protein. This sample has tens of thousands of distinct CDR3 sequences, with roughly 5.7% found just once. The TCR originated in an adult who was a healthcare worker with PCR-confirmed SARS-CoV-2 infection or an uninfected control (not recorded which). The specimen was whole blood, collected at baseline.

CDR3 region: CASSLRPGSQETQYF. CDR3 DNA: TGTGCCAGCAGCCTTCGACCGGGATCGCAAGAGACCCAGTACTTC. J is TRBJ2-5 and V is TRBV2; maybe TRBD2 (5 bases). Germline CDR1 reads SNHLY; CDR2 reads FYNNEI. V lost 6 bases and J 2 bases, leaving 16 bases between the germline ends. This CDR3 has 15 residues.